This TCR beta chain was obtained from a study of breast tumors, draining lymph nodes, adjacent tissues. Study findings and constraints: Data only fit, rather than demonstrated, lymph node origin of most tumor T cells. Compared with basal-like, luminal-like tumors shared significantly more repertoire with nontumor tissue. Tumor TCR diversity was below lymph nodes but above nontumor tissue.

This clonotype was found a few times. Its antigen is still unknown. Samples came from axillary lymph nodes draining the breast cancer. TCRdb re-called the multiplex PCR reads with MiXCR, one entry per CDR3 protein. Here the sample spans around 150,000 distinct CDR3 sequences, 20% to 25% being singletons. The CDR3 extends over 16 amino acids. Per germline, CDR1 SGHAT and CDR2 FQNNGV. Trimming left V 5 bases short and J 0 bases short, with 16 bases between. This chain connects TRBV11-2 to TRBJ1-2; the D gene is possibly TRBD1 (6 bases). The origin of this receptor is a female donor with breast cancer. Some clones in this sample may be carry-over from other donors' samples. The sequencing input was axillary lymph node tissue. CDR3 in amino acids: CASSAGWGASNYGYTF. CDR3 sequence (DNA): TGTGCCAGCAGCGCGGGATGGGGGGCCTCTAACTATGGCTACACCTTC.